This is a list of T cell receptor beta chains from one sample in a study of OX40 agonist ivuxolimab in advanced cancers. The repertoire was sequenced with immunoSEQ multiplex PCR; TCRdb's copy has only in-frame clones and lacks some. Of about 20,000 clones in the sample, roughly 90% were seen once. The source material was CD4+ or CD8+ T cells sorted from blood, sampled in a trial of the OX40 agonist ivuxolimab. The origin of the receptors is an adult with an advanced solid tumor such as melanoma, head and neck, liver or kidney cancer. Each CDR3 is given with its conserved first and last residue. Not all rows give a size; the values are once, few, many and, for expanded clones, a class.

V,size,CDR3
TRBV30,-,CAWSLNPGRNEKLFF
TRBV19,once,CASNQGRPQETQYF
TRBV5-1,-,CASTPLTSYEQYF
TRBV4-3,-,CASSPNSGANVLTF
TRBV7-2,-,CASSPRAGDTQYF
TRBV5-4,-,CASSLGGRANEKLFF
TRBV18,-,CASSPEGQGTSYTF
TRBV5-6,-,CASSLLDNSYEQYF
TRBV7-3,-,CASSLGRESGGAAYNEQFF
TRBV2,-,CASRAQWNTEAFF
TRBV30,-,CAWSRDRSDYGYTF
TRBV4-1,-,CASSLIAGDTGELFF
TRBV11-2,few,CASSPSMYQETQYF
TRBV7-3,-,CASSLALTGELFF
TRBV2,-,CASNSHGGIGYTF
TRBV10-3,-,CAIRSGLAGSSYNEQFF
TRBV4-2,-,CASSNSGGPGEQFF
TRBV10-3,-,CAISSDGQGGNYGYTF
TRBV5-5,-,CASSFIVGRTYEQYF
TRBV10-3,-,CAIGDINYGYTF
TRBV7-6,-,CASSLRQGVNTGELFF
TRBV7-9,-,CASSSFTGPYEQYF
TRBV11-2,few,CASSLDRDRGDTEAFF
TRBV27,-,CASSPTVGYGYTF